Listed below are T cell receptor beta chains from one sample, sequenced in a study of PD-1 blockade in classical Hodgkin lymphoma. The table came from immunoSEQ multiplex PCR; TCRdb's copy has only in-frame clones and leaves some out. This table holds tens of thousands of clones, roughly 92% found once. This specimen consisted of peripheral blood mononuclear cells (PBMCs), obtained before the fourth cycle of nivolumab. These TCRs come from a human donor with classical Hodgkin lymphoma. Each CDR3 is given with its conserved first and last residue. The D gene is left open where the match is weak. Clone size is not always given. Where it is, it says once, few, many or a class for expanded clones.

v_call: TRBV19
d_call: TRBD2
j_call: TRBJ2-3
clone_size: NA
cdr3_nt: TGTGCCAGTACCGATCGGGGGGGCACAGATACGCAGTATTTT
cdr3_aa: CASTDRGGTDTQYF

v_call: TRBV7-9
d_call: NA
j_call: TRBJ2-7
clone_size: NA
cdr3_nt: TGTGCCAGCAGCCCGGGACCGATCCTCTCCTACGAGCAGTACTTC
cdr3_aa: CASSPGPILSYEQYF

v_call: TRBV27
d_call: TRBD1
j_call: TRBJ2-3
clone_size: NA
cdr3_nt: TGTGCCAGCAGCGACAGGGCTTCCACAGATACGCAGTATTTT
cdr3_aa: CASSDRASTDTQYF

v_call: TRBV5-1
d_call: NA
j_call: TRBJ1-1
clone_size: NA
cdr3_nt: TGCGCCAGCAGCGTCAGCGGGGTGAACACTGAAGCTTTCTTT
cdr3_aa: CASSVSGVNTEAFF

v_call: TRBV7-6
d_call: NA
j_call: TRBJ2-7
clone_size: NA
cdr3_nt: TGTGCCAGCAGCTTAGAACCCCACGGGACCGGCTCCTACGAGCAGTACTTC
cdr3_aa: CASSLEPHGTGSYEQYF

v_call: TRBV11-2
d_call: NA
j_call: TRBJ2-7
clone_size: NA
cdr3_nt: TGTGCCAGCAGCTTACCCTGGGGGGACAGTAACTTC
cdr3_aa: CASSLPWGDSNF

v_call: TRBV29-1
d_call: NA
j_call: TRBJ2-3
clone_size: NA
cdr3_nt: TGCAGCGGGGCGGGGAGCACAGATACGCAGTATTTT
cdr3_aa: CSGAGSTDTQYF

v_call: TRBV27
d_call: NA
j_call: TRBJ1-5
clone_size: few
cdr3_nt: TGTGCCAGCAGCAACAGGGAGGATCAGCCCCAGCATTTT
cdr3_aa: CASSNREDQPQHF

v_call: TRBV11-2
d_call: TRBD1
j_call: TRBJ1-2
clone_size: NA
cdr3_nt: TGTGCCAGCACGGGACAGGGGCACTATGGCTACACCTTC
cdr3_aa: CASTGQGHYGYTF

v_call: TRBV6-1
d_call: NA
j_call: TRBJ2-1
clone_size: NA
cdr3_nt: TGTGCCAGCAGTCGAGTAGCCCCCAATGAGCAGTTCTTC
cdr3_aa: CASSRVAPNEQFF

v_call: TRBV27
d_call: TRBD2
j_call: TRBJ2-2
clone_size: NA
cdr3_nt: TGTGCCAGCAACACCCAGGGACTAGCGAACACCGGGGAGCTGTTTTTT
cdr3_aa: CASNTQGLANTGELFF

v_call: TRBV10-1
d_call: NA
j_call: TRBJ1-6
clone_size: NA
cdr3_nt: TGCGCCAGCAGTGTATCAGGATCACCCCTCCACTTT
cdr3_aa: CASSVSGSPLHF

v_call: TRBV5-4
d_call: TRBD1
j_call: TRBJ2-7
clone_size: NA
cdr3_nt: TGTGCCAGCAGCGACAGGGGGTCGCACTCCTACGAGCAGTACTTC
cdr3_aa: CASSDRGSHSYEQYF

v_call: TRBV11-2
d_call: NA
j_call: TRBJ1-5
clone_size: NA
cdr3_nt: TGTGCCAGCAGCTTACACTCAGGTAGCAATCAGCCCCAGCATTTT
cdr3_aa: CASSLHSGSNQPQHF

v_call: TRBV5-1
d_call: TRBD1
j_call: TRBJ1-4
clone_size: NA
cdr3_nt: TGCGCCAGCAGCCCGGGACAGGGAGTTGAAAAACTGTTTTTT
cdr3_aa: CASSPGQGVEKLFF

v_call: TRBV19
d_call: TRBD2
j_call: TRBJ2-1
clone_size: NA
cdr3_nt: TGTGCCAGTAGTATGGGACTAGTGAGAGTTGAGCAGTTCTTC
cdr3_aa: CASSMGLVRVEQFF

v_call: TRBV10-2
d_call: NA
j_call: TRBJ2-5
clone_size: NA
cdr3_nt: TGCGCCAGACAGGGCAGGGGACATGCAAATCAAGAGACCCAGTACTTC
cdr3_aa: CARQGRGHANQETQYF

v_call: TRBV10-3
d_call: NA
j_call: TRBJ2-7
clone_size: NA
cdr3_nt: TGTGCCATCAAGTCAGGGGAGCCCTACGAGCAGTACTTC
cdr3_aa: CAIKSGEPYEQYF

v_call: TRBV6-5
d_call: TRBD1
j_call: TRBJ2-7
clone_size: NA
cdr3_nt: TGTGCCAGCAGCCCGGACAGGTTGGGCGAGCAGTACTTC
cdr3_aa: CASSPDRLGEQYF

v_call: TRBV19
d_call: TRBD2
j_call: TRBJ2-7
clone_size: NA
cdr3_nt: TGTGCCAGTAGTAAGGGCGCGGGACTAGCGCCCTACGAGCAGTACTTC
cdr3_aa: CASSKGAGLAPYEQYF

v_call: TRBV7-9
d_call: TRBD1
j_call: TRBJ1-5
clone_size: NA
cdr3_nt: TGTGCCAGCACCAGGACAGGGACGTATAGCAATCAGCCCCAGCATTTT
cdr3_aa: CASTRTGTYSNQPQHF

v_call: TRBV10-3
d_call: TRBD1
j_call: TRBJ2-1
clone_size: NA
cdr3_nt: TGTGCCATCAGGCAGGGGGCGTCGCACAATGAGCAGTTCTTC
cdr3_aa: CAIRQGASHNEQFF

v_call: TRBV28
d_call: NA
j_call: TRBJ2-7
clone_size: NA
cdr3_nt: TGTGCCAGCAGTTTCTCGATCTCCTACGAGCAGTACTTC
cdr3_aa: CASSFSISYEQYF

v_call: TRBV5-4
d_call: NA
j_call: TRBJ1-1
clone_size: NA
cdr3_nt: TGTGCCTCCCGAGGGGACACACCGAACACTGAAGCTTTCTTT
cdr3_aa: CASRGDTPNTEAFF

v_call: TRBV6-6
d_call: NA
j_call: TRBJ2-5
clone_size: NA
cdr3_nt: TGTGCCAGCAGCCCCAGGGGTGGGGAGACCCAGTACTTC
cdr3_aa: CASSPRGGETQYF

v_call: TRBV19
d_call: NA
j_call: TRBJ2-5
clone_size: NA
cdr3_nt: TGTGCCAGTAGTCCGGGACCCCAAAGCTGGGAGACCCAGTACTTC
cdr3_aa: CASSPGPQSWETQYF

v_call: TRBV6-1
d_call: TRBD1
j_call: TRBJ2-5
clone_size: NA
cdr3_nt: TGTGCCAGCAGGAAGACAGGGGAAGAGACCCAGTACTTC
cdr3_aa: CASRKTGEETQYF

v_call: TRBV6-4
d_call: NA
j_call: TRBJ1-4
clone_size: NA
cdr3_nt: TGTGCCAGCAGTGACTCACGATTACAGGGTGAGGCTAATGAAAAACTGTTTTTT
cdr3_aa: CASSDSRLQGEANEKLFF

v_call: TRBV10-1
d_call: TRBD1
j_call: TRBJ1-1
clone_size: NA
cdr3_nt: TGCGCCAGCAGCCGGACAGGGGGGACTGAAGCTTTCTTT
cdr3_aa: CASSRTGGTEAFF

v_call: TRBV5-1
d_call: NA
j_call: TRBJ2-2
clone_size: NA
cdr3_nt: TGCGCCAGCAGCGGTGGACAGAACACCGGGGAGCTGTTTTTT
cdr3_aa: CASSGGQNTGELFF

v_call: TRBV2
d_call: TRBD1
j_call: TRBJ2-7
clone_size: NA
cdr3_nt: TGTGCCAGCGTACAGGGGGATTGGTACTTC
cdr3_aa: CASVQGDWYF

v_call: TRBV27
d_call: TRBD1
j_call: TRBJ2-7
clone_size: NA
cdr3_nt: TGTGCCAGCACTCAAGGACAGGGGGCTTCCGGTCAATACGAGCAGTACTTC
cdr3_aa: CASTQGQGASGQYEQYF

v_call: TRBV10-3
d_call: NA
j_call: TRBJ2-3
clone_size: once
cdr3_nt: TGTGCCATCCGCGGGGTTAGCACAGATACGCAGTATTTT
cdr3_aa: CAIRGVSTDTQYF

v_call: TRBV7-2
d_call: TRBD1
j_call: TRBJ2-1
clone_size: NA
cdr3_nt: TGTGCCAGCAGCTCCCGGGACAGGGGGCCTCGGAATGAGCAGTTCTTC
cdr3_aa: CASSSRDRGPRNEQFF

v_call: TRBV7-8
d_call: TRBD2
j_call: TRBJ2-3
clone_size: NA
cdr3_nt: TGTGCCAGCAGCAGACGGGGGGGCCCAGATACGCAGTATTTT
cdr3_aa: CASSRRGGPDTQYF

v_call: TRBV27
d_call: TRBD2
j_call: TRBJ2-5
clone_size: NA
cdr3_nt: TGTGCCAGCAGTCCGATAGCGGGGGGGCAAGAGACCCAGTACTTC
cdr3_aa: CASSPIAGGQETQYF

v_call: TRBV7-2
d_call: TRBD2
j_call: TRBJ2-7
clone_size: once
cdr3_nt: TGTGCCAGCAGCTTATCTGTTTGGCGGGAGGGACCCTACGAGCAGTACTTC
cdr3_aa: CASSLSVWREGPYEQYF

v_call: TRBV6-5
d_call: NA
j_call: TRBJ1-1
clone_size: NA
cdr3_nt: TGTGCCAGCAGTTACGAAGGACGTGAAGCTTTCTTT
cdr3_aa: CASSYEGREAFF

v_call: TRBV6-1
d_call: NA
j_call: TRBJ2-7
clone_size: NA
cdr3_nt: TGTGCCAGCAGTGAAATCGGACAGTCCCAGTACGAGCAGTACTTC
cdr3_aa: CASSEIGQSQYEQYF

v_call: TRBV28
d_call: NA
j_call: TRBJ2-1
clone_size: NA
cdr3_nt: TGTGCCAGCAGTTTAGACCTAACGGCGGTCTACAATGAGCAGTTCTTC
cdr3_aa: CASSLDLTAVYNEQFF

v_call: TRBV7-9
d_call: NA
j_call: TRBJ2-1
clone_size: NA
cdr3_nt: TGTGCCAGCAGCTTAGGTGTCATAGCCAATGAGCAGTTCTTC
cdr3_aa: CASSLGVIANEQFF

v_call: TRBV7-7
d_call: NA
j_call: TRBJ2-1
clone_size: NA
cdr3_nt: TGTGCTAGCAGCCCACCTGGAGGGGATTGGGATGAGCAGTTCTTC
cdr3_aa: CASSPPGGDWDEQFF

v_call: TRBV13
d_call: NA
j_call: TRBJ2-3
clone_size: NA
cdr3_nt: TGTGCCAGCAGCCGGACACTGACTAGCACAGATACGCAGTATTTT
cdr3_aa: CASSRTLTSTDTQYF